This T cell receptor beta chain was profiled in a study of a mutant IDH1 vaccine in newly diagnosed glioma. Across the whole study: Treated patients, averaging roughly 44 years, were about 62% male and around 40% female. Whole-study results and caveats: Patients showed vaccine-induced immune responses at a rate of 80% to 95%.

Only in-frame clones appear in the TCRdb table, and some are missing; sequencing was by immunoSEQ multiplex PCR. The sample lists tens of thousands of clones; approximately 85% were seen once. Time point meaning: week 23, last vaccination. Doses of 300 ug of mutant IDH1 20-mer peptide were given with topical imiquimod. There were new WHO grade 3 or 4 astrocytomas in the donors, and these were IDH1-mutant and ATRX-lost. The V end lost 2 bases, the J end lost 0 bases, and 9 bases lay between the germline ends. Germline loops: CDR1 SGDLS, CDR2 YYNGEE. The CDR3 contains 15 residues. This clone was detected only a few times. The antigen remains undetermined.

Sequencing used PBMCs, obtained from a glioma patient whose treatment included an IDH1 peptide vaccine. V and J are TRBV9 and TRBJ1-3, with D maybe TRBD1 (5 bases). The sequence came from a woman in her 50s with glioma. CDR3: CASSVGGYSGNTIYF. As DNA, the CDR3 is TGTGCCAGCAGCGTCGGGGGTTACTCTGGAAACACCATATATTTT. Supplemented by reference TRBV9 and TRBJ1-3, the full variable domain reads DSGVTQTPKHLITATGQRVTLRCSPRSGDLSVYWYQQSLDQGLQFLIQYYNGEERAKGNILERFSAQQFPDLHSELNLSSLELGDSALYFCASSVGGYSGNTIYFGEGSWLTVV.